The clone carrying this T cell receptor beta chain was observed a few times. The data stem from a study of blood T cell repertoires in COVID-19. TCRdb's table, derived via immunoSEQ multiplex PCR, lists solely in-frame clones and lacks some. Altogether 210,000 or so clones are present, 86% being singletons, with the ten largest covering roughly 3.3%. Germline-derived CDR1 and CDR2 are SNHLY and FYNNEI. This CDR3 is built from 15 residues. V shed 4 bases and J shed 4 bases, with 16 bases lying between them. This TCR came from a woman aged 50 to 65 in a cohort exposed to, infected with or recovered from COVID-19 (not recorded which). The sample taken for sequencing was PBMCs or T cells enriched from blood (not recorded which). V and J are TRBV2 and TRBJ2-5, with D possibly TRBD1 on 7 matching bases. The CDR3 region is CASSVQGRFRETQYF. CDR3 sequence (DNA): TGTGCCAGCAGTGTACAGGGGAGGTTTCGAGAGACCCAGTACTTC. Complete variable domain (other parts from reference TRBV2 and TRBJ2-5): EPEVTQTPSHQVTQMGQEVILRCVPISNHLYFYWYRQILGQKVEFLVSFYNNEISEKSEIFDDQFSVERPDGSNFTLKIRSTKLEDSAMYFCASSVQGRFRETQYFGPGTRLLVL.